This T cell receptor (beta chain) was recorded in a study of blood T cell repertoires in COVID-19. Study details: From the United States, Italy and Spain came samples of acute and convalescent COVID-19.

Trimming cost V 3 bases and J 8 bases, with 10 bases left between them. This CDR3 has 12 amino acids. Germline lookup yields CDR1 ENHRY and CDR2 SYGVKD. A single count supports this clone. Authors' analysis steps: Estimation of nucleated cell counts relied on the amplification of reference gene primers. Some clones are missing from TCRdb's copy, which holds only in-frame ones; the method was immunoSEQ multiplex PCR. For V, J and clone size, that table is used; D and trimming come from the DNA. This sample has roughly 200,000 clones, with 83% found just once. The clonotype was recovered from a woman between 45 and 60 years old who had been exposed to COVID-19. The chain links TRBV10-3 to TRBJ1-1; no firm D call. The sample was PBMCs or T cells enriched from blood (not recorded which). CDR3 DNA: TGTGCCATCAGTGACCCGGTCTCGGAAGCTTTCTTT. It translates to CAISDPVSEAFF.